This T cell receptor beta chain emerged from a study of blood T cell repertoires in COVID-19. The CDR3 is made up of 13 amino acids. CDR1 and CDR2 (germline): SEHNR, FQNEAQ (reference sequence). V gave up 1 base and J gave up 7 bases, with 10 bases separating them. Per the study methods: Cell counts per sample came from amplifying reference gene primers. Profiling relied on immunoSEQ multiplex PCR, and the TCRdb table lists in-frame clones only, not all of them. The DNA was the basis for D and trimming; V, J and clone size are from that table. This table has fewer than 250,000 clones, about four fifths appearing once.

This clonotype was sampled from a man between 45 and 60 years old with active or convalescent COVID-19. This chain uses TRBV7-9 with TRBJ1-2; possible D gene TRBD1, 5 bases. Sequenced sample: peripheral blood. This CDR3 reads CASSLGDSPGYTF. The DNA for the CDR3 is TGTGCCAGCAGCTTAGGCGACAGCCCTGGCTACACCTTC.